These 31 T cell receptor beta chains were all obtained from the same sample, sequenced in a study of cytomegalovirus exposure and HLA in healthy donors. The PCR made use of 60 Vbeta and 13 Jbeta primers. Measured with immunoSEQ multiplex PCR; TCRdb has only the in-frame clones, and not every one. In the table there are about 84,000 clones, 55% to 65% of which are singletons. The sequenced sample was PBMCs. All receptors come from a woman in her thirties or forties in good health and CMV-seropositive.

The chain recombines TRBV2 with TRBJ2-7; TRBD2 matches at 8 bases. The CDR3 runs 14 residues. V gave up 6 bases and J gave up 4 bases; unmatched junction bases: 8. Germline V gene data show CDR1 as SNHLY and CDR2 as FYNNEI. The CDR3, as DNA: TGTGCCAGCAGCCCAAGCGGGAGCGGGTACGAGCAGTACTTC. Translation: CASSPSGSGYEQYF.

CDR3 residues: CASSQSPGDQPQHF. In nucleotides, the CDR3 is TGTGCCAGCAGCCAGAGCCCAGGCGATCAGCCCCAGCATTTT. The chain uses TRBV6-5 and TRBJ1-5; no reliable D call. The V gene's germline CDR1 is MNHEY and CDR2 SVGAGI. Trimming shortened V by 6 bases and J by 5 bases, and 14 bases separated the two germline ends. The CDR3 length is 14 residues.

The J gene is TRBJ2-3, the V gene TRBV27; D gene uncertain. CDR1 is MNHEY, CDR2 SMNVEV, per germline (reference sequence). V was clipped by 6 bases and J by 1 base, with 8 bases between them. The CDR3 totals 13 residues. Here the CDR3 DNA reads TGTGCCAGCAGGTCTACGGGCACAGATACGCAGTATTTT. Encoded protein: CASRSTGTDTQYF.

This clone turned up a few times. V gene TRBV27 combines with J gene TRBJ1-6; 8 bases match TRBD1. Germline V gene sequence: CDR1 MNHEY, CDR2 SMNVEV (reference sequence). Trimming removed 3 bases from V and 0 bases from J; junction bases left unmatched: 10. The CDR3 runs 19 residues. In nucleotides, the CDR3 is TGTGCCAGCAGTTTTCGCGGGACAGGCCAGAGCTCCTATAATTCACCCCTCCACTTT. Its protein product is CASSFRGTGQSSYNSPLHF.

This clone appeared a single time. The V gene is TRBV7-8, the J gene TRBJ2-7, with 8 nucleotides matching TRBD1. The CDR3 runs to 16 residues. V was pared by 3 bases and J by 0 bases, with 7 bases of the junction left unmatched. The germline V gene encodes CDR1 SGHVS and CDR2 FQNEAQ. The CDR3 bases are TGTGCCAGCAGCTTGCCAATGACAGGGGCCTCCTACGAGCAGTACTTC. Protein product: CASSLPMTGASYEQYF.

This clone was seen a single time. This chain links TRBV11-2 with TRBJ2-7; 9 nucleotides align to TRBD1. This CDR3 is built from 15 residues. V lost 2 bases, J lost 3 bases, and 5 bases stayed unmatched. Germline V lookup: CDR1 SGHAT, CDR2 FQNNGV. CDR3 sequence reads: CASSLIQGARYEQYF. CDR3 sequence (DNA): TGTGCCAGCAGCTTAATACAGGGGGCGCGCTACGAGCAGTACTTC.

The rearrangement joins TRBV5-1 to TRBJ1-1, with D maybe TRBD1 (5 bases). From germline, CDR1 is SGHRS and CDR2 YFSETQ. With 4 bases removed from V and 7 bases from J, the gap between germline ends came to 17 bases. The CDR3 runs 14 residues. The CDR3 is CASSVRRGSSEAFF. The CDR3 region has the DNA TGCGCCAGCAGCGTGAGGCGGGGCTCTAGTGAAGCTTTCTTT.

The chain has TRBV6-5 and TRBJ1-2, with D possibly being TRBD1 (6 bases). This CDR3 region has 13 residues. Trimming cost V 4 bases and J 4 bases, with 10 bases left between them. Looked up from germline, CDR1 is MNHEY and CDR2 is SVGAGI. The CDR3 sequence: CASSSGQSYGYTF. The CDR3 bases are TGTGCCAGCAGTTCCGGACAGAGCTATGGCTACACCTTC.

This clone was seen only once. CDR3: CASSPGGGSGGYTF. CDR3 sequence (DNA): TGTGCCAGCAGCCCGGGCGGGGGCTCAGGTGGCTACACCTTC. The rearrangement joins TRBV5-4 to TRBJ1-2, with a possible D match to TRBD1 (6 bases). The germline V and J ends were trimmed by 4 bases and 7 bases, with 17 bases remaining between them. The CDR3 has 14 residues. Germline loops: CDR1 SGHNT, CDR2 YYREEE (reference sequence). Full variable domain (missing parts from reference TRBV5-4 and TRBJ1-2): ETGVTQSPTHLIKTRGQQVTLRCSSQSGHNTVSWYQQALGQGPQFIFQYYREEENGRGNFPPRFSGLQFPNYSSELNVNALELDDSALYLCASSPGGGSGGYTFGSGTRLTVV.

V is TRBV29-1 and J is TRBJ1-2; 7 bases map to TRBD1. The CDR3 contains 13 residues. The germline CDR1 and CDR2 sequences are SQVTM and ANQGSEA. Trimming took 1 base from V and 2 from J; bases not matched to a gene: 1. The CDR3 is CSVEGTGNYGYTF. CDR3 nucleotides: TGCAGCGTTGAAGGGACAGGCAACTATGGCTACACCTTC. Looking up the rest from reference TRBV29-1 and TRBJ1-2 gives the full variable domain: SAVISQKPSRDICQRGTSLTIQCQVDSQVTMMFWYRQQPGQSLTLIATANQGSEATYESGFVIDKFPISRPNLTFSTLTVSNMSPEDSSIYLCSVEGTGNYGYTFGSGTRLTVV.

DNA of the CDR3: TGTGCCAGCAGTTTTCAGGACAGGGGAGGCGAAAACGAGCAGTACTTC. As protein: CASSFQDRGGENEQYF. V and J are TRBV28 and TRBJ2-7; TRBD1 agrees at 9 bases. The CDR3 is made up of 16 amino acids. J was trimmed by 5 bases and V by 3 bases; bases with no gene match: 11. CDR1 MDHEN and CDR2 SYDVKM come from the germline V gene.

The DNA for the CDR3 is TGTGCCAGCAGCTTTTTTGCTAGCGGGAGTACAGATACGCAGTATTTT. Residues: CASSFFASGSTDTQYF. V and J are TRBV7-2 and TRBJ2-3, with 10 bases fitting TRBD2. This CDR3 is 16 amino acids long. Per the germline V gene, CDR1 is SGHTA and CDR2 is FQGNSA. Trimming at V came to 3 bases and at J to 3 bases, leaving 6 bases not matched to a gene.

In this sample, this clone turned up a few times. This chain uses TRBV11-3 with TRBJ2-7, with TRBD1 matching over 9 bases. CDR1 SGHNT and CDR2 YENEEA come from the germline V gene. V was clipped by 5 bases and J by 4 bases; unmatched bases: 6. This CDR3 is 14 amino acids long. CDR3 coding DNA: TGTGCCAGCAGCCCCGGACAGGGGAGTTACGAGCAGTACTTC. The encoded protein is CASSPGQGSYEQYF.

The chain carries TRBV10-3 and TRBJ2-5; possible D gene TRBD1, 6 bases. Trimming took off 4 bases at V and 5 bases at J, with 14 bases between the two ends. Germline lookup yields CDR1 ENHRY and CDR2 SYGVKD. The CDR3 is made up of 14 amino acids. The CDR3 protein is CAISGAGVAETQYF. The CDR3 DNA sequence: TGTGCCATCAGTGGGGCAGGGGTCGCGGAGACCCAGTACTTC.

The rearrangement links TRBV28 to TRBJ2-7; D is ambiguous. The CDR3 consists of 15 residues. CDR1 and CDR2 (germline): MDHEN, SYDVKM. V was pared by 7 bases and J by 0 bases, with 16 bases between. CDR3 DNA: TGTGCCAGCAAGCCTTATGGCGGCCCCTCCTACGAGCAGTACTTC. This sequence encodes CASKPYGGPSYEQYF.

The chain is built from TRBV2 and TRBJ2-7, with D maybe TRBD2 (5 bases). Germline V CDR1 and CDR2: SNHLY, FYNNEI. The V and J ends lost 6 bases and 6 bases respectively, with 12 bases between them. The CDR3 is made up of 12 amino acids. The CDR3 sequence: CASRKDSREQYF. Here the CDR3 DNA reads TGTGCCAGCAGGAAGGACTCCCGCGAGCAGTACTTC.

The sample holds a few counts of this clone. Here the CDR3 reads CASSEETSGRRGTDTQYF. The CDR3 region has the DNA TGTGCCAGCAGTGAAGAAACTAGCGGGCGCAGGGGCACAGATACGCAGTATTTT. V usage is TRBV2 and J usage is TRBJ2-3; 9 bases fit TRBD2. Germline loops: CDR1 SNHLY, CDR2 FYNNEI. CDR3 length: 18 amino acids. With V trimmed by 1 base and J by 1 base, 9 bases remained unmatched.

The CDR3, as DNA: TGTGCCAGCAGTCAGGCGAATAGCAATCAGCCCCAGCATTTT. Translation: CASSQANSNQPQHF. The V call is TRBV2, the J call TRBJ1-5; D ambiguous. Trimming removed 5 bases from V and 0 bases from J, with 8 bases in between. CDR1 and CDR2 from the germline V gene are SNHLY and FYNNEI. The CDR3 consists of 14 residues.

The chain combines TRBV19 with TRBJ1-1; 7 bases map to TRBD1. V dropped 5 bases and J dropped 4; count of bases not matched to a gene: 4. This CDR3 region has 13 residues. CDR1 and CDR2 from the germline V gene are LNHDA and SQIVND (reference sequence). The CDR3 sequence: CASSGTVITEAFF. The DNA for the CDR3 is TGTGCCAGTAGTGGGACAGTAATCACTGAAGCTTTCTTT.

The gene calls are TRBV5-4 and TRBJ1-6, with a tentative D call TRBD1 (5 bases). CDR1 is SGHNT, CDR2 YYREEE, per germline (reference sequence). This CDR3 has 13 residues. The V end lost 0 bases, the J end lost 10 bases, and 8 bases lay between the germline ends. CDR3 sequence reads: CASSLDGGSPLHF. The CDR3 coding sequence is TGTGCCAGCAGCTTGGATGGGGGGTCACCCCTCCACTTT.

The genes are TRBV28 and TRBJ2-3; 12 bases agree with TRBD2. Trimming took 5 bases from V and 5 from J; bases not matched to a gene: 8. The CDR3 spans 16 residues. Germline V gene lookup returns CDR1 MDHEN and CDR2 SYDVKM. The DNA of the CDR3 is TGTGCCAGCAGTGTGACTAGCGGGAGAACGAAAGATACGCAGTATTTT. This sequence encodes CASSVTSGRTKDTQYF.

The chain couples TRBV5-1 to TRBJ2-3; 8 bases agree with TRBD1. There are 16 residues in the CDR3. Losses at the gene ends were 0 bases for V and 2 bases for J; bases not matched to a gene: 5. Germline CDR1 SGHRS, CDR2 YFSETQ. The CDR3 DNA sequence: TGCGCCAGCAGCTTGGGCGGGACAGGCTCCACAGATACGCAGTATTTT. Protein product: CASSLGGTGSTDTQYF. The entire variable domain, with the rest obtained from reference TRBV5-1 and TRBJ2-3, is as follows: KAGVTQTPRYLIKTRGQQVTLSCSPISGHRSVSWYQQTPGQGLQFLFEYFSETQRNKGNFPGRFSGRQFSNSRSEMNVSTLELGDSALYLCASSLGGTGSTDTQYFGPGTRLTVL.

The V and J genes are TRBV7-2 and TRBJ2-1, with TRBD2 matching 9 bases. The CDR3 runs to 15 residues. V was clipped by 5 bases and J by 8 bases; unmatched bases: 10. Germline V gene lookup returns CDR1 SGHTA and CDR2 FQGNSA. CDR3 bases: TGTGCCAGCAGCGCTAGACTAGCGGCCACGCATGAGCAGTTCTTC. It translates to CASSARLAATHEQFF.

V is TRBV5-1 and J is TRBJ1-1; D not certain. Germline assignment: CDR1 SGHRS and CDR2 YFSETQ. V dropped 0 bases and J dropped 1 base, with 10 bases sitting between them. This CDR3 contains 15 residues. The CDR3 spells CASSLGLSPNTEAFF. In DNA form, the CDR3 reads TGCGCCAGCAGCTTGGGATTGAGCCCGAACACTGAAGCTTTCTTT. The variable domain in full, with the rest retrieved from reference TRBV5-1 and TRBJ1-1, is KAGVTQTPRYLIKTRGQQVTLSCSPISGHRSVSWYQQTPGQGLQFLFEYFSETQRNKGNFPGRFSGRQFSNSRSEMNVSTLELGDSALYLCASSLGLSPNTEAFFGQGTRLTVV.

The V call is TRBV7-2, the J call TRBJ1-5, with D tentatively TRBD1 (6 bases). The CDR3 is 17 residues long. V was trimmed by 2 bases and J by 3 bases, leaving 17 bases between them. The germline V gene encodes CDR1 SGHTA and CDR2 FQGNSA. This CDR3 reads CASSLSQGSLYNQPQHF. The CDR3 DNA sequence: TGTGCCAGCAGCTTAAGCCAGGGGTCTCTTTACAATCAGCCCCAGCATTTT.

This rearrangement joins TRBV21-1 to TRBJ2-6; TRBD2 was called by the table and not checked on the DNA. TRBV21-1 is deemed a pseudogene. This CDR3 spans 19 amino acids. The CDR3 DNA sequence: TGTGCCAGCAGCAAAAAAGGGGAGGCGCGATTTGCTGGGGCCAACGTCCTGACTTTC. As protein: CASSKKGEARFAGANVLTF.

The chain carries TRBV2 and TRBJ2-1; perhaps TRBD2 as D (6 bases). Germline loops: CDR1 SNHLY, CDR2 FYNNEI. V dropped 8 bases and J dropped 6 bases, with 11 bases sitting between them. The CDR3 is 12 amino acids. In nucleotides, the CDR3 is TGTGCCAGCGGGAGGCAGGTCAATGAGCAGTTCTTC. This codes for CASGRQVNEQFF.

The V call is TRBV2, the J call TRBJ2-1, with D possibly being TRBD2 (6 bases). Trimming shortened V by 5 bases and J by 7 bases, and 12 bases separated the two germline ends. Germline V gives CDR1 SNHLY, CDR2 FYNNEI. The CDR3 runs 13 residues. This CDR3 reads CASSRLGRNEQFF. The DNA of the CDR3 is TGTGCCAGCAGTCGACTAGGCAGGAATGAGCAGTTCTTC.

J is TRBJ2-7 and V is TRBV4-3; possible D gene TRBD1, 6 bases. With 0 bases removed from V and 2 bases from J, the gap between germline ends came to 20 bases. CDR1 is LGHNA, CDR2 YSLEER, per germline. This CDR3 region has 18 residues. CDR3 DNA sequence: TGCGCCAGCAGCCAAGATCTGGGGGTCAGGGACACCCCCTACGAGCAGTACTTC. The encoded protein is CASSQDLGVRDTPYEQYF.

The V and J genes are TRBV5-6 and TRBJ2-7; 7 bases are a match to TRBD1. V shed 3 bases and J 0 bases; nucleotides not matched to a gene: 6. Germline V lookup: CDR1 SGHDT, CDR2 YYEEEE. This CDR3 is 15 amino acids long. The CDR3 is CASSSRQGNSYEQYF. The DNA of the CDR3 is TGTGCCAGCAGCTCAAGACAGGGCAACTCCTACGAGCAGTACTTC.

This clone was seen only a few times. The gene calls are TRBV5-5 and TRBJ1-1; D is ambiguous. V dropped 0 bases and J dropped 0 bases, with 3 bases sitting between them. The CDR3 has 13 residues. Germline V gives CDR1 SGHKS, CDR2 YYEKEE (reference sequence). CDR3 nucleotide sequence: TGTGCCAGCAGCTTGGCCTTGAACACTGAAGCTTTCTTT. It yields the protein CASSLALNTEAFF.